A selection of T cell receptor beta chains follows, all from one sample in a study of cytomegalovirus exposure and HLA in healthy donors. Profiling relied on immunoSEQ multiplex PCR, and the TCRdb table lists in-frame clones only, not all of them. The table for this sample gives under 65,000 clones. Sequenced sample: PBMCs. The receptors shown here come from a woman in her 30s in good health and CMV-seropositive. Both conserved end residues are part of each CDR3. A D gene is named only where the DNA matches it firmly.

J gene | CDR3 length | V gene | D gene | CDR3 protein | CDR3 DNA
TRBJ1-1 | 14 | TRBV4-1 | - | CASSQGGEGGKDFF | TGCGCCAGCAGCCAAGGGGGGGAGGGGGGAAAAGATTTCTTT
TRBJ2-1 | 13 | TRBV13 | TRBD2 | CASSLSGSPEQFF | TGTGCCAGCAGCCTAAGCGGGAGCCCAGAGCAGTTCTTC
TRBJ1-1 | 13 | TRBV9 | TRBD1 | CASSEQGHTEAFF | TGTGCCAGCAGCGAACAGGGGCACACTGAAGCTTTCTTT
TRBJ2-3 | 14 | TRBV19 | - | CASADSSSTDTQYF | TGTGCCAGCGCGGACTCGTCTAGCACAGATACGCAGTATTTT
TRBJ2-3 | 16 | TRBV5-1 | TRBD2 | CASSPLAGASTDKQYF | TGCGCCAGCAGCCCCCTAGCGGGGGCTAGCACAGATAAGCAGTATTTT
TRBJ2-5 | 15 | TRBV23-1 | - | CASSHLWTAQETQYF | TGCGCCAGCAGTCACCTCTGGACAGCCCAAGAGACCCAGTACTTC
TRBJ2-3 | 14 | TRBV5-1 | - | CASSLDRGTDTQYF | TGCGCCAGCAGCTTGGACAGAGGCACAGATACGCAGTATTTT
TRBJ1-1 | 12 | TRBV6-6 | - | CASSRRDTEAFF | TGTGCCAGCAGTCGGAGGGACACTGAAGCTTTCTTT
TRBJ2-1 | 14 | TRBV2 | - | CASSEASLYNEQFF | TGTGCCAGCAGTGAAGCTAGCCTATACAATGAGCAGTTCTTC
TRBJ2-1 | 11 | TRBV5-6 | TRBD2 | CASSVGLEQFF | TGTGCCAGCAGCGTGGGACTAGAGCAGTTCTTC
TRBJ2-3 | 13 | TRBV6-5 | - | CASYHRDTDTQYF | TGTGCCAGCTACCACAGGGACACAGATACGCAGTATTTT
TRBJ2-2 | 18 | TRBV4-1 | TRBD2 | CASSQGRLAGPNTGELFF | TGCGCCAGCAGCCAAGGAAGACTAGCCGGCCCGAACACCGGGGAGCTGTTTTTT
TRBJ1-4 | 14 | TRBV6-4 | TRBD1 | CASSQQGGAEKLFF | TGTGCCAGCAGCCAACAGGGGGGCGCTGAAAAACTGTTTTTT
TRBJ2-1 | 11 | TRBV2 | - | CASSAENEQFF | TGTGCCAGCAGTGCTGAGAATGAGCAGTTCTTC
TRBJ1-1 | 15 | TRBV5-6 | TRBD1 | CASSHPLTGGAVAFF | TGTGCCAGCAGCCATCCTTTGACAGGGGGGGCAGTAGCTTTCTTT